This T cell receptor (beta chain) derives from a study of blood T cell repertoires in COVID-19. Some clones are missing from TCRdb's copy, which holds only in-frame ones; the method was immunoSEQ multiplex PCR. This sample carries just under 300,000 clones, more than 85% of them seen once, and the ten largest clones take 1% to 1.5%. This clone was seen more than once but under ten times. The TCR sequence derives from a man between 65 and 85 years old with acute or convalescent COVID-19. Material: peripheral blood.

The CDR3 region is CATSRTESPYEQYF. The CDR3 DNA reads TGTGCCACCTCTCGGACAGAAAGCCCCTACGAGCAGTACTTC. The genes are TRBV24-1 and TRBJ2-7; D is possibly TRBD1 (6 bases). Between the trimmed V and J ends, which lost 9 bases and 2 bases, there was a span of 16 bases. From germline, CDR1 is KGHDR and CDR2 SFDVKD. The CDR3 is made up of 14 amino acids.